These 15 T cell receptor beta chains share one sample of origin, sequenced in a study of blood T cells in healthy people across ages. A J-beta primer mix and a sample-barcoded 5' primer were used in a second PCR of roughly 6 to 11 cycles. TCRdb re-called the 5' RACE reads with MiXCR, one entry per CDR3 protein. Here the sample spans around 710,000 distinct CDR3 sequences, approximately 39% being singletons. Sequencing was done on a sample of blood. The receptors were sampled from a woman between 55 and 75 years old in good health.

This clonotype was picked up a small number of times. The chain combines TRBV5-6 with TRBJ2-1; D may be TRBD1 (7 bases). The CDR3 sequence is 16 residues long. Germline V lookup: CDR1 SGHDT, CDR2 YYEEEE. The V end lost 6 bases, the J end lost 0 bases, and 16 bases lay between the germline ends. The DNA of the CDR3 is TGTGCCAGCATCAAGGGGGCGGGGAGCTCCTACAATGAGCAGTTCTTC. Amino acid sequence: CASIKGAGSSYNEQFF. Full variable domain (missing parts from reference TRBV5-6 and TRBJ2-1): DAGVTQSPTHLIKTRGQQVTLRCSPKSGHDTVSWYQQALGQGPQFIFQYYEEEERQRGNFPDRFSGHQFPNYSSELNVNALLLGDSALYLCASIKGAGSSYNEQFFGPGTRLTVL.

The chain recombines TRBV7-9 with TRBJ2-7; TRBD2 agrees at 8 bases. The V gene end was trimmed by 6 bases and the J gene end by 1 base; junction bases not matched to a gene: 5. CDR1 SEHNR and CDR2 FQNEAQ come from the germline V gene (reference sequence). The CDR3 runs 14 residues. Written as DNA, the CDR3 is TGTGCCAGCAGTCATAGCGGGACGTCCTACGAGCAGTACTTC. Translation gives CASSHSGTSYEQYF.

As for this clonotype: This may be a read error: a much more frequent sequence differs by one nucleotide. This chain uses TRBV12-3 or TRBV12-4 with TRBJ1-1; weak D call: TRBD1 (5 bases). This CDR3 has 14 amino acids. V was clipped by 6 bases and J by 2 bases, with 13 bases between them. The CDR3 here is CASSPAGYNTEAFF. The CDR3 region has the DNA TGTGCCAGCAGCCCCGCAGGGTACAACACTGAAGCTTTCTTT.

The genes are TRBV7-2 and TRBJ2-5; 10 bases are shared with TRBD2. The CDR3 runs 14 residues. V lost 5 bases to trimming and J lost 5 bases; unmatched junction nucleotides: 5. Germline V gives CDR1 SGHTA, CDR2 FQGNSA. This chain's CDR3 is CASSSGRAGETQYF. Written as DNA, the CDR3 is TGTGCCAGCAGCAGCGGGAGGGCCGGGGAGACCCAGTACTTC.

The V call is TRBV7-9, the J call TRBJ2-1; 7 nucleotides align to TRBD2. Germline V gene data show CDR1 as SEHNR and CDR2 as FQNEAQ (reference sequence). Germline trimming cut 8 bases from V and 13 bases from J; bases unmatched to any gene: 11. The CDR3 is 12 residues long. In DNA form, the CDR3 reads TGTGCCAGCGGGGGGGTTCAGAGCGATCAGTTCTTC. Translating gives CASGGVQSDQFF.

This chain joins TRBV7-9 and TRBJ2-5; D is unclear. The J call may not be correct, given that the DNA end is closer to TRBJ2-7. CDR1 SEHNR and CDR2 FQNEAQ come from the germline V gene (reference sequence). The CDR3 length is 14 residues. CDR3 nucleotides: TGTGCCAGCAGAGACGATACGTGGCTCCACGAGCAGTACTTC. Its protein is CASRDDTWLHEQYF.

This clonotype has more than one count but fewer than ten. The V and J genes are TRBV2 and TRBJ2-1; 11 nucleotides line up with TRBD2. The CDR3 runs 14 residues. The germline V gene has CDR1 SNHLY and CDR2 FYNNEI. With V trimmed by 6 bases and J by 7 bases, 5 bases remained unmatched. The CDR3 region has the DNA TGTGCCAGCAGGCCTGGGACTAGCGGAAATGAGCAGTTCTTC. Its translation: CASRPGTSGNEQFF. Drawing the rest from reference TRBV2 and TRBJ2-1, the complete variable domain is EPEVTQTPSHQVTQMGQEVILRCVPISNHLYFYWYRQILGQKVEFLVSFYNNEISEKSEIFDDQFSVERPDGSNFTLKIRSTKLEDSAMYFCASRPGTSGNEQFFGPGTRLTVL.

The chain couples TRBV5-1 to TRBJ2-6; D unclear. In germline, CDR1 is SGHRS, CDR2 YFSETQ. The V end lost 4 bases, the J end lost 0 bases, and 8 bases lay between the germline ends. The CDR3 runs to 15 residues. Here the CDR3 DNA reads TGCGCCAGCAGCACGACGGCCTCTGGGGCCAACGTCCTGACTTTC. Protein product: CASSTTASGANVLTF.

The chain couples TRBV4-2 to TRBJ2-1; TRBD2 agrees at 11 bases. After removal of 6 bases from V and 9 bases from J, the junction contained 10 bases not matched to a gene. CDR3 length: 15 amino acids. Per germline, CDR1 LGHNA and CDR2 YNFKEQ. CDR3: CASRLLAGGSGEQFF. CDR3 coding DNA: TGTGCCAGCAGACTCCTAGCGGGAGGCTCTGGTGAGCAGTTCTTC.

The count of this clonotype is one. The J gene is TRBJ1-2, the V gene TRBV7-2; D is undetermined. V gave up 1 base and J gave up 7 bases, with 7 bases separating them. The CDR3 is 12 residues long. Germline values: CDR1 SGHTA, CDR2 FQGNSA. CDR3 bases: TGTGCCAGCAGCTTAGGTCCGGCTGGCTACACCTTC. It translates to CASSLGPAGYTF.

The rearrangement uses TRBV20-1 and TRBJ2-5, with 9 bases that match TRBD1. Looked up from germline, CDR1 is DFQATT and CDR2 is SNEGSKA (reference sequence). V was clipped by 6 bases and J by 4 bases; unmatched bases: 9. The CDR3 has 14 amino acids. The CDR3 loop is CSAPRTGESETQYF. DNA of the CDR3: TGCAGTGCACCCCGGACAGGGGAGTCAGAGACCCAGTACTTC.

This clonotype was seen a few times. The gene calls are TRBV20-1 and TRBJ1-5; 8 bases are a match to TRBD1. Germline CDR1 is DFQATT and CDR2 is SNEGSKA (reference sequence). V trimming: 3 bases; J trimming: 3 bases; junction bases outside the gene matches: 4. The CDR3 totals 14 residues. In nucleotides, the CDR3 is TGCAGTGCTAGGGGGGACAGGTCCAATCAGCCCCAGCATTTT. Amino acids: CSARGDRSNQPQHF.

A few counts support this clonotype. V and J are TRBV4-2 and TRBJ2-2; TRBD2 matches at 9 bases. The CDR3 length is 22 residues. Per germline, CDR1 LGHNA and CDR2 YNFKEQ. With V trimmed by 2 bases and J by 1 base, 20 bases remained unmatched. CDR3 amino acids: CASSQSARPRERGAGNTGELFF. CDR3 DNA sequence: TGTGCCAGCAGCCAATCCGCTAGGCCAAGAGAGCGGGGGGCCGGGAACACCGGGGAGCTGTTTTTT.

This clonotype was seen ten or more times. The rearrangement uses TRBV5-1 and TRBJ1-5, with D perhaps matching TRBD1 (6 bases). Deletions cut 0 bases from V and 4 bases from J, with 8 bases between. Germline V gene data show CDR1 as SGHRS and CDR2 as YFSETQ. This CDR3 is built from 14 residues. DNA for the CDR3: TGCGCCAGCAGCTTGGGACAGGAGAATCAGCCCCAGCATTTT. It codes for CASSLGQENQPQHF.

The V gene is TRBV6-1, the J gene TRBJ2-7; possibly TRBD1 or TRBD2 for D (5 bases each). The J call may be wrong; the DNA end is better matched by TRBJ2-5. Germline V gene data show CDR1 as MNHNS and CDR2 as SASEGT. This CDR3 is built from 14 residues. CDR3 in amino acids: CASSAGTAKETQYF. In DNA, the CDR3 is TGTGCCAGCAGTGCTGGGACGGCCAAAGAGACCCAGTACTTC.